Sequencing of this T cell receptor (beta chain) was carried out in a study of post-analysis software for immune sequencing data. Looking at the study overall: The courses of disease that were included comprised relapsing-remitting, secondary progressive and progressive-relapsing multiple sclerosis. Study-level findings and limits: Controls had significantly higher normalized Chao1 diversity than multiple sclerosis patients. Four to six TRBV segments were more frequent in patients than controls; TRBV5-6, TRBV5-1 and TRBV20-1 belonged to this group. Strong co-clustering by F measure was seen for same-batch samples.

CDR1 and CDR2 (germline): SEHNR, FQNEAQ (reference sequence). The germline V and J ends were trimmed by 5 bases and 5 bases, with 15 bases remaining between them. This CDR3 has 14 amino acids. To note about this clonotype: Its antigen remains unidentified.

The library was made from cDNA and included unique molecular identifiers. When roughly 0.9 to 10 million T cells were used, they gave roughly 500,000 cDNA molecules. A single record per CDR3 protein comes from TCRdb applying MiXCR to the PCR reads. The sample consists of around 400,000 distinct CDR3 sequences, around a third of them appearing once. The sample was blood. This clonotype originated in a girl aged 10 to 17 with multiple sclerosis. This rearrangement joins TRBV7-9 to TRBJ1-1, with D possibly TRBD1 on 5 matching bases. The CDR3 DNA sequence: TGTGCCAGCAGCAATGGGGCGGTGGAAACTGAAGCTTTCTTT. Translation: CASSNGAVETEAFF.